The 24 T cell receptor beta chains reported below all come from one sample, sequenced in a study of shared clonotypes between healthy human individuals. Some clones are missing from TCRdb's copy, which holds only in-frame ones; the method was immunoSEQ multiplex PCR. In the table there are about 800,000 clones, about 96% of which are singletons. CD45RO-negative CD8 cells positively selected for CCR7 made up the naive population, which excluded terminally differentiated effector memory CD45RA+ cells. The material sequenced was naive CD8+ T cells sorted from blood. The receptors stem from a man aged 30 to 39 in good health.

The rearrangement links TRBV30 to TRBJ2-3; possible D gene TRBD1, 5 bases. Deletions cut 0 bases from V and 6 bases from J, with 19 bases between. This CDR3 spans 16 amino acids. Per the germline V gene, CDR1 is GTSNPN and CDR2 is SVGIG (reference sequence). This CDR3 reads CAWSVGVQGVGDTQYF. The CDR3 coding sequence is TGTGCCTGGAGTGTTGGTGTCCAAGGGGTTGGGGATACGCAGTATTTT.

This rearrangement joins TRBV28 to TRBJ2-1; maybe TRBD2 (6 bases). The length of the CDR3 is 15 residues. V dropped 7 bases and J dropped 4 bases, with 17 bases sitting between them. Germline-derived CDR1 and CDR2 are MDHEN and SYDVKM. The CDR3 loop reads CASTSGGSRYNEQFF. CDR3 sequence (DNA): TGTGCCAGCACTTCAGGAGGGAGTCGGTACAATGAGCAGTTCTTC.

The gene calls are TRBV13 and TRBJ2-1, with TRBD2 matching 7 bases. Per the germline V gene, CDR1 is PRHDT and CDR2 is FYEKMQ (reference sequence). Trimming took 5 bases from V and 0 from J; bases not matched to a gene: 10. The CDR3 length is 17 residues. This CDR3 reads CASSHTPGGPSYNEQFF. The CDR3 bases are TGTGCCAGCAGCCATACGCCGGGAGGACCCTCCTACAATGAGCAGTTCTTC.

The CDR3 DNA is TGTGCCAGTAGTCGGCAGGGGTATAGCAATCAGCCCCAGCATTTT. Its protein is CASSRQGYSNQPQHF. The rearrangement uses TRBV19 and TRBJ1-5; a possible D gene is TRBD1 (6 bases). CDR1 and CDR2 from the germline V gene are LNHDA and SQIVND (reference sequence). V was shortened by 5 bases and J by 0 bases, with 11 bases between the two germline ends. This CDR3 contains 15 residues. Drawing the rest from reference TRBV19 and TRBJ1-5, the complete variable domain is DGGITQSPKYLFRKEGQNVTLSCEQNLNHDAMYWYRQDPGQGLRLIYYSQIVNDFQKGDIAEGYSVSREKKESFPLTVTSAQKNPTAFYLCASSRQGYSNQPQHFGDGTRLSIL.

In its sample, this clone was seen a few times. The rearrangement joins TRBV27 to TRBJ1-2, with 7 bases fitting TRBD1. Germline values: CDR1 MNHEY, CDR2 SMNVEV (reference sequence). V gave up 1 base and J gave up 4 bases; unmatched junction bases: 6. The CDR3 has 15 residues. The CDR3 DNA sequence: TGTGCCAGCAGTTTATTGGGGGACAGCCTCTATGGCTACACCTTC. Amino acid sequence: CASSLLGDSLYGYTF.

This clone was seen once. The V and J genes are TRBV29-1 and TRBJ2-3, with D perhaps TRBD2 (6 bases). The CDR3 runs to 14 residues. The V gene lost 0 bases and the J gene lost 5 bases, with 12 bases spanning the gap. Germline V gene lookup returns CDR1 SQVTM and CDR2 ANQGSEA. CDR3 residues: CSVEDVGTEDTQYF. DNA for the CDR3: TGCAGCGTTGAAGACGTCGGGACTGAAGATACGCAGTATTTT.

CDR3 loop: CASSVGRQIDEQFF. CDR3 DNA sequence: TGTGCCAGCAGCGTCGGCCGACAGATCGATGAGCAGTTCTTC. The chain carries TRBV9 and TRBJ2-1; tentatively, D is TRBD1 (5 bases). Germline V CDR1 and CDR2: SGDLS, YYNGEE. V was shortened by 2 bases and J by 8 bases, with 14 bases between the two germline ends. The CDR3 spans 14 residues. Combining the CDR3 with reference TRBV9 and TRBJ2-1 gives the whole variable domain DSGVTQTPKHLITATGQRVTLRCSPRSGDLSVYWYQQSLDQGLQFLIQYYNGEERAKGNILERFSAQQFPDLHSELNLSSLELGDSALYFCASSVGRQIDEQFFGPGTRLTVL.

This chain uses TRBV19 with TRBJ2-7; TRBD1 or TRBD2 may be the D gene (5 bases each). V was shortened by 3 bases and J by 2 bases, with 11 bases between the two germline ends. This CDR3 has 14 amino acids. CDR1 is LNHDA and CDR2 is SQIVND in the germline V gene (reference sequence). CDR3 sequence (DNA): TGTGCCAGTAGTATGGGACGGAATCCCTACGAGCAGTACTTC. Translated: CASSMGRNPYEQYF.

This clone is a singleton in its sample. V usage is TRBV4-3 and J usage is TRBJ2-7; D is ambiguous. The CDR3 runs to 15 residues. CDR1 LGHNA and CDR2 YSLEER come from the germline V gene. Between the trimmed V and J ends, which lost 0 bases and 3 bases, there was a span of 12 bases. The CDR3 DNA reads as TGCGCCAGCAGCCAAGACCGGCTAACCTACTACGAGCAGTACTTC. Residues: CASSQDRLTYYEQYF.

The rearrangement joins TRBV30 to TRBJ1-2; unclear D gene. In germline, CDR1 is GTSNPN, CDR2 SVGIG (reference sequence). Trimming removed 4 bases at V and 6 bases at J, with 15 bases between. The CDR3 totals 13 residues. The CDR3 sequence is CAWNGVGLDGYTF. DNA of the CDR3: TGTGCCTGGAATGGAGTTGGGCTGGATGGCTACACCTTC. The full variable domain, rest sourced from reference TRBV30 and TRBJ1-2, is SQTIHQWPATLVQPVGSPLSLECTVEGTSNPNLYWYRQAAGRGLQLLFYSVGIGQISSEVPQNLSASRPQDRQFILSSKKLLLSDSGFYLCAWNGVGLDGYTFGSGTRLTVV.

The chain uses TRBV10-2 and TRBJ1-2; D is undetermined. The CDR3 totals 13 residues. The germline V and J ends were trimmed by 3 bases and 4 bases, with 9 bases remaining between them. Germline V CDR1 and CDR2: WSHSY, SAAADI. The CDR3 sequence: CASSDSWGYGYTF. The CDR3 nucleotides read TGCGCCAGCAGTGATAGCTGGGGCTATGGCTACACCTTC.

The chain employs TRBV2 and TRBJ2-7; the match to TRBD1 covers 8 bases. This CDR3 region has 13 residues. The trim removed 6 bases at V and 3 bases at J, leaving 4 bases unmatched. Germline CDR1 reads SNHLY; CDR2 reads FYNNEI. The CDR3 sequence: CASSFDRGYEQYF. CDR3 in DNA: TGTGCCAGCAGCTTCGACAGGGGCTACGAGCAGTACTTC.

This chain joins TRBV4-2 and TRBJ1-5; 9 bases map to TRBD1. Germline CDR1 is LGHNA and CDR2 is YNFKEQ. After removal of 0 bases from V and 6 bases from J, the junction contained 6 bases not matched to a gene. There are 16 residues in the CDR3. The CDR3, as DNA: TGTGCCAGCAGCCAAGAGGAGGGACAGGGAAGTCAGCCCCAGCATTTT. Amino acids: CASSQEEGQGSQPQHF.

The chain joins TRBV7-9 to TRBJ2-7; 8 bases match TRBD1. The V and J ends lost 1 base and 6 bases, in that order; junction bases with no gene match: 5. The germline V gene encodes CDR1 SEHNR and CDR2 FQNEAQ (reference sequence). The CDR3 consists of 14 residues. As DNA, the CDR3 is TGTGCCAGCAGCTTAGGGACAGGGCCGGGCGAGCAGTACTTC. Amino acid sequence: CASSLGTGPGEQYF. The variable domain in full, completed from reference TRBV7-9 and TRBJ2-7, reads DTGVSQNPRHKITKRGQNVTFRCDPISEHNRLYWYRQTLGQGPEFLTYFQNEAQLEKSRLLSDRFSAERPKGSFSTLEIQRTEQGDSAMYLCASSLGTGPGEQYFGPGTRLTVT.

CDR3 in DNA: TGTGCCAGCAGCCGGAGCACTAGCACAGATACGCAGTATTTT. Its translation: CASSRSTSTDTQYF. This chain uses TRBV11-2 with TRBJ2-3; D is ambiguous. The CDR3 is 14 residues long. Germline V gene lookup returns CDR1 SGHAT and CDR2 FQNNGV. V was cut by 5 bases and J by 0 bases, with 9 bases left in between.

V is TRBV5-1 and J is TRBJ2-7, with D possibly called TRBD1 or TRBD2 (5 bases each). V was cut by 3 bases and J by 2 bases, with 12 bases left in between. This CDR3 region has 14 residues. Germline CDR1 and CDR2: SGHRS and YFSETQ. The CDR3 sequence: CASSSGVGPYEQYF. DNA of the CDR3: TGCGCCAGCAGCTCCGGGGTGGGGCCCTACGAGCAGTACTTC.

In nucleotides, the CDR3 is TGTGCCAGCAAAAGCTCCTACGAGCAGTACTTC. This translates into CASKSSYEQYF. V is TRBV27 and J is TRBJ2-7; D is unclear. Germline lookup yields CDR1 MNHEY and CDR2 SMNVEV (reference sequence). V was pared by 7 bases and J by 0 bases, with 4 bases between. CDR3 length equals 11 residues.

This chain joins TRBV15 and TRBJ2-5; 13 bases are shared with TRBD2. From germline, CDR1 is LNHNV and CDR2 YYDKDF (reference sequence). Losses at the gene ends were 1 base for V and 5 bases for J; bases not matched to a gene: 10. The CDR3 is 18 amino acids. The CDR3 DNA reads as TGTGCCACCAGCAGAGTTCGTGGACTAGCGGGAGTGCGGGAGACCCAGTACTTC. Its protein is CATSRVRGLAGVRETQYF.

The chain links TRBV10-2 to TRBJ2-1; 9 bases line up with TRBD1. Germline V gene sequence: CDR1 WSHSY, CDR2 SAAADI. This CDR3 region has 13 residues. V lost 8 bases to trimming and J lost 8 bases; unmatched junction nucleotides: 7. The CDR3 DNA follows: TGCGCCAGCTCCGGGACAGGGTATTATGAGCAGTTCTTC. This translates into CASSGTGYYEQFF.

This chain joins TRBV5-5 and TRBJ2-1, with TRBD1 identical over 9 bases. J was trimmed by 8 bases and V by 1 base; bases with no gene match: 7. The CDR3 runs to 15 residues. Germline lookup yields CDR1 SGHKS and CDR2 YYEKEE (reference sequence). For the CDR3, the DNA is TGTGCCAGCAGCTTGAACGGACAGGGGTGGGATGAGCAGTTCTTC. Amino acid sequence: CASSLNGQGWDEQFF.

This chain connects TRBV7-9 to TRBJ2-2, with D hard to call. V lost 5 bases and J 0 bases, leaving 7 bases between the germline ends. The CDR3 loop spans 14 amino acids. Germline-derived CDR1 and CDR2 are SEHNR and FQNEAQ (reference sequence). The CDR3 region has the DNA TGTGCCAGCAGCCCAAACCCGAACACCGGGGAGCTGTTTTTT. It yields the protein CASSPNPNTGELFF.

The CDR3 loop reads CASSTLPETDQPQHF. The CDR3 nucleotides read TGTGCCAGCAGCACCCTACCAGAAACGGATCAGCCCCAGCATTTT. This chain links TRBV7-9 with TRBJ1-5; the D is unclear. Germline assignment: CDR1 SEHNR and CDR2 FQNEAQ (reference sequence). This CDR3 is 15 amino acids long. V gave up 5 bases and J gave up 5 bases, with 16 bases separating them.

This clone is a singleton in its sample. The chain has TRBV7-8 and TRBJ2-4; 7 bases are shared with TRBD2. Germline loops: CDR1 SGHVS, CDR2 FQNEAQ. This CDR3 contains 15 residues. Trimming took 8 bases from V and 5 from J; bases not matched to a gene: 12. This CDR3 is CASQPSAGAQNIQYF. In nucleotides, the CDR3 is TGTGCCAGCCAACCCTCGGCGGGAGCGCAAAACATTCAGTACTTC. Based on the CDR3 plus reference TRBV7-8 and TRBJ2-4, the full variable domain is GAGVSQSPRYKVAKRGQDVALRCDPISGHVSLFWYQQALGQGPEFLTYFQNEAQLDKSGLPSDRFFAERPEGSVSTLKIQRTQQEDSAVYLCASQPSAGAQNIQYFGAGTRLSVL.

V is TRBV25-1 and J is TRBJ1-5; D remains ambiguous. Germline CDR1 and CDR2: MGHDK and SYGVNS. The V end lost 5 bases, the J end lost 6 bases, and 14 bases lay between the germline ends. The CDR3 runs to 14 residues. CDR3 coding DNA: TGTGCCAGCAGTACCGGGAATGACGGTCAGCCCCAGCATTTT. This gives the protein CASSTGNDGQPQHF. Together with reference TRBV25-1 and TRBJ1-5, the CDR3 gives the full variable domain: EADIYQTPRYLVIGTGKKITLECSQTMGHDKMYWYQQDPGMELHLIHYSYGVNSTEKGDLSSESTVSRIRTEHFPLTLESARPSHTSQYLCASSTGNDGQPQHFGDGTRLSIL.